This TCR beta chain is from a study of blood T cell repertoires in COVID-19. Study as a whole: Sites across the United States, Italy and Spain contributed samples from acute and convalescent COVID-19. Sources were T cells, B-cell-depleted T cells, or PBMCs; the material itself was cDNA or gDNA.

In germline, CDR1 is SGHVS, CDR2 FQNEAQ. The CDR3 is 17 residues long. V was clipped by 1 base and J by 3 bases, with 18 bases between them. Original methodology: Estimates of nucleated cell counts were drawn from the amplification of reference gene primers. TCRdb keeps only in-frame clones here, not all; method: immunoSEQ multiplex PCR. Clone size and the V and J calls come from that table; the DNA yielded D and trimming. The top ten hold 8% to 9.5% of the sample, which has around 250,000 clones, around 82% seen once. This clone was seen just once. The sequenced material came from peripheral blood. J is TRBJ1-1 and V is TRBV7-8; D is perhaps TRBD1 (5 bases). This clonotype was obtained from a human donor in a cohort sampled during active COVID-19. The CDR3 bases are TGTGCCAGCAGCTTAGTTCCCCGGTTGAAAGGGGACACTGAAGCTTTCTTT. Amino acid sequence: CASSLVPRLKGDTEAFF.